Included here is one T cell receptor beta chain sequence, with context. This record comes from a study of blood T cell repertoires in COVID-19. Original processing notes: Reference gene primer amplification gave nucleated cell count estimates. Repertoires were generated with immunoSEQ multiplex PCR, while TCRdb's copy carries only in-frame clones and drops some. V and J calls and clone size are those listed in that table; D and trimming were worked out from the DNA. The sample carries some 130,000 clones, approximately 90% recorded once. V was clipped by 4 bases and J by 6 bases; unmatched bases: 7. CDR3 length: 14 residues. Per the germline V gene, CDR1 is SEHNR and CDR2 is FQNEAQ (reference sequence). Seattle patients were enrolled during active infection and followed longitudinally.

The chain combines TRBV7-9 with TRBJ1-2; the match to TRBD1 covers 8 bases. This sequence was found in a man between 60 and 70 years old with COVID-19, enrolled during active disease. Material: peripheral blood. CDR3 nucleotides: TGTGCCAGCAGCTCCTTGGACAGGGATCATGGCTACACCTTC. Translation gives CASSSLDRDHGYTF. The variable domain in full, with the rest retrieved from reference TRBV7-9 and TRBJ1-2, is DTGVSQNPRHKITKRGQNVTFRCDPISEHNRLYWYRQTLGQGPEFLTYFQNEAQLEKSRLLSDRFSAERPKGSFSTLEIQRTEQGDSAMYLCASSSLDRDHGYTFGSGTRLTVV.